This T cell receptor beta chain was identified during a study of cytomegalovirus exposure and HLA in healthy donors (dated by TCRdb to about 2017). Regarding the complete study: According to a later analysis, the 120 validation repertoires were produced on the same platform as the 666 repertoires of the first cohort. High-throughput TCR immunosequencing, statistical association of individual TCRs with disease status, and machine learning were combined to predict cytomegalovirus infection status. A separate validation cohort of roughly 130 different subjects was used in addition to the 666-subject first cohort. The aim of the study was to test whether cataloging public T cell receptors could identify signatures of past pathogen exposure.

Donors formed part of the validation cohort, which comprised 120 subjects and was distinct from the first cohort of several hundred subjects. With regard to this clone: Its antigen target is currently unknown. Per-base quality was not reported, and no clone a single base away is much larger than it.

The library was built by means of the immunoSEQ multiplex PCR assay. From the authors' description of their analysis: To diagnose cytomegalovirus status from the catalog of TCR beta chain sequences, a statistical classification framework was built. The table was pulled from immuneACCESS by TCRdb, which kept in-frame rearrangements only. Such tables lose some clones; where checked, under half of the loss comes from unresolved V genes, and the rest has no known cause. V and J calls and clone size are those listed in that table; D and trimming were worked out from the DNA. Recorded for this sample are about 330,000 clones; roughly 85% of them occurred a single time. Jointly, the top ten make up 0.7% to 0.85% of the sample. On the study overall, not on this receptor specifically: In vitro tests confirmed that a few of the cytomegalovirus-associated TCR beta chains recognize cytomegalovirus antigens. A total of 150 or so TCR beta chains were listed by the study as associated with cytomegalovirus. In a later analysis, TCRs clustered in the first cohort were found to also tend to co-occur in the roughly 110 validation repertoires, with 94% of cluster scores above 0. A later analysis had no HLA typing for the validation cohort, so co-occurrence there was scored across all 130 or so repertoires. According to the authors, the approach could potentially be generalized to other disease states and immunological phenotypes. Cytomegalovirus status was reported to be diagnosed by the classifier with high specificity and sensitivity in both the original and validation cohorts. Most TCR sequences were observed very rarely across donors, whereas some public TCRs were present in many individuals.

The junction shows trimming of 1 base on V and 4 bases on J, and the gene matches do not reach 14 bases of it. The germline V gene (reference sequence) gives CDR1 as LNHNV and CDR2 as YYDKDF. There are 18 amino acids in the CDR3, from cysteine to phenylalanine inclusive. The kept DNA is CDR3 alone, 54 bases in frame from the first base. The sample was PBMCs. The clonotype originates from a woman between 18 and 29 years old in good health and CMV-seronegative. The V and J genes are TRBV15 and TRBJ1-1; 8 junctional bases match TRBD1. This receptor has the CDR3 CATSRGDKDRVRGTEAFF. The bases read TGTGCCACCAGCAGAGGCGATAAGGACAGGGTGAGGGGCACTGAAGCTTTCTTT.